The 8 T cell receptor beta chains below were found in one sample sequenced in a study of spatial heterogeneity in lung cancer. This sample's time point: sample taken at primary tumor resection. TCRdb called the 5' RACE reads again in MiXCR, with one record for every CDR3 protein. In the table there are more than 10,000 distinct CDR3 sequences, roughly 2.9% of which are singletons. Findings and caveats of the study: Counts of expanded intratumoral alpha and beta TCRs tracked tumor mutation counts.

Antigen specificity for these receptors is unknown. The sequencing here drew on lung tumor tissue, taken at surgery. The receptors shown here come from a male donor with early-stage non-small cell lung cancer.

This clonotype was found many times. The chain recombines TRBV6-6 with TRBJ1-5; D gene uncertain. Germline CDR1 and CDR2: MNHNY and SVGAGI (reference sequence). CDR3 size: 14 residues. V was shortened by 2 bases and J by 1 base, with 6 bases between the two germline ends. The CDR3, as DNA: TGTGCCAGCAGTTACCAGTCGAGCAATCAGCCCCAGCATTTT. Encoded protein: CASSYQSSNQPQHF.

The gene calls are TRBV27 and TRBJ1-1; 10 nucleotides align to TRBD1. The CDR3 sequence is 13 residues long. Trimming cost V 2 bases and J 11 bases; bases outside gene matches: 5. The germline V gene encodes CDR1 MNHEY and CDR2 SMNVEV (reference sequence). The CDR3 DNA follows: TGTGCCAGCAGTTTAGGGACAGGGGTGGTTGCTTTCTTT. Amino acids: CASSLGTGVVAFF.

In regard to this clonotype: The DNA is omitted, as the CDR3 cannot be located on it reliably, and the CDR3 follows TCRdb's listing. The chain carries TRBV11-2 and TRBJ1-2; no check of the table's D call, TRBD1, against the DNA was made. Looked up from germline, CDR1 is SGHAT and CDR2 is FQNNGV. The CDR3 totals 17 residues, both ends included. The CDR3 here is CASSLFGPGRADYGDTF.

The rearrangement joins TRBV28 to TRBJ2-7; TRBD1 might be the D (6 bases). Trimming shortened V by 0 bases and J by 3 bases, and 15 bases separated the two germline ends. This CDR3 has 16 amino acids. In germline, CDR1 is MDHEN, CDR2 SYDVKM. The CDR3 nucleotides read TGTGCCAGCAGTTTATGGGGACAACGGCTCGACTACGAGCAGTACTTC. Amino acids: CASSLWGQRLDYEQYF.

This clonotype was recorded many times. The chain joins TRBV9 to TRBJ1-2; 9 bases fit TRBD1. CDR1 and CDR2 (germline): SGDLS, YYNGEE. V was clipped by 2 bases and J by 7 bases; unmatched bases: 9. CDR3 size: 15 residues. The CDR3 DNA reads as TGTGCCAGCAGCGTGGGCGGACAGGGGCTCTCTGGCTACACCTTC. It codes for CASSVGGQGLSGYTF.

This chain uses TRBV6-5 with TRBJ2-3; D possibly corresponds to TRBD2 (5 bases). Trimming removed 0 bases at V and 4 bases at J, with 11 bases between. The CDR3 length is 15 residues. From germline, CDR1 is MNHEY and CDR2 SVGAGI. CDR3 coding DNA: TGTGCCAGCAGTTACTCGAGGGAGAGGGCAGATACGCAGTATTTT. Translating it yields CASSYSRERADTQYF.

This clonotype showed up many times. The chain joins TRBV28 to TRBJ2-6, with D tentatively TRBD1 (6 bases). CDR1 is MDHEN, CDR2 SYDVKM, per germline. The V end was cut by 6 bases, the J end by 4 bases, with 13 bases between. The CDR3 totals 15 residues. The CDR3 DNA reads TGTGCCAGCAGGGGATGGGGGCTCGGGGCCAACGTCCTGACTTTC. It translates to CASRGWGLGANVLTF.

This clonotype was counted at least ten times. This CDR3 is CASSVNFGQGNYGYTF. The CDR3 coding sequence is TGCGCCAGCAGTGTGAATTTCGGACAGGGTAACTATGGCTACACCTTC. The chain carries TRBV10-2 and TRBJ1-2; 8 bases match TRBD1. Germline V lookup: CDR1 WSHSY, CDR2 SAAADI. This CDR3 comprises 16 residues. The ends lost 4 bases at V and 1 base at J; junction bases unmatched: 8.